The 26 T cell receptor beta chains reported below all come from one sample, sequenced in a study of cytomegalovirus exposure and HLA in healthy donors. The primer mix had 60 Vbeta and 13 Jbeta primers. Generated by immunoSEQ multiplex PCR, the TCRdb table keeps only in-frame clones and is missing some. The data contain 90,000 or so clones, around 74% of them seen just once; the ten biggest clones take up approximately 2%. Sequencing was carried out using PBMCs. All receptors derive from a boy between 10 and 17 years old in good health and CMV-seronegative.

V and J are TRBV5-1 and TRBJ2-7; 8 positions agree with TRBD2. Germline V gene data show CDR1 as SGHRS and CDR2 as YFSETQ. With V trimmed by 4 bases and J by 4 bases, 7 bases remained unmatched. The CDR3 is 14 amino acids. CDR3 residues: CASSPTSGPYEQYF. The CDR3 bases are TGCGCCAGCAGCCCTACTAGCGGCCCTTACGAGCAGTACTTC. Full variable domain (rest looked up from reference TRBV5-1 and TRBJ2-7): KAGVTQTPRYLIKTRGQQVTLSCSPISGHRSVSWYQQTPGQGLQFLFEYFSETQRNKGNFPGRFSGRQFSNSRSEMNVSTLELGDSALYLCASSPTSGPYEQYFGPGTRLTVT.

The V and J genes are TRBV5-6 and TRBJ1-5; TRBD1 is a possible D gene (6 bases). The CDR3 totals 14 residues. V was pared by 2 bases and J by 1 base, with 7 bases between. CDR1 is SGHDT and CDR2 is YYEEEE in the germline V gene. CDR3 sequence: CASSFQGSNQPQHF. The CDR3 DNA is TGTGCCAGCAGCTTCCAGGGGAGCAATCAGCCCCAGCATTTT.

J is TRBJ2-7 and V is TRBV6-1, with 8 bases matching TRBD1. This CDR3 contains 12 residues. Trimming at V came to 7 bases and at J to 3 bases, leaving 2 bases not matched to a gene. Per germline, CDR1 MNHNS and CDR2 SASEGT. CDR3: CASKDRVYEQYF. In DNA form, the CDR3 reads TGTGCCAGCAAGGACAGGGTCTACGAGCAGTACTTC.

The genes are TRBV7-2 and TRBJ2-3, with a possible D match to TRBD2 (6 bases). Deletions cut 5 bases from V and 2 bases from J, with 11 bases between. Germline lookup yields CDR1 SGHTA and CDR2 FQGNSA. This CDR3 has 14 residues. The DNA of the CDR3 is TGTGCCAGCAGCCCGGAGGACTACACAGATACGCAGTATTTT. Encoded protein: CASSPEDYTDTQYF.

The CDR3 loop reads CASSLRRDEQFF. Written as DNA, the CDR3 is TGTGCCAGCAGTTTAAGGCGGGATGAGCAGTTCTTC. The J gene is TRBJ2-1, the V gene TRBV28; the D gene is possibly TRBD2 (5 bases). V was trimmed by 2 bases and J by 8 bases, leaving 7 bases between them. Germline-derived CDR1 and CDR2 are MDHEN and SYDVKM. The CDR3 runs to 12 residues.

In this sample, this clone turned up a few times. The chain uses TRBV4-1 and TRBJ2-7; D gene unclear. CDR3 length equals 16 residues. Between the trimmed V and J ends, which lost 3 bases and 1 base, there was a span of 16 bases. From germline, CDR1 is MGHRA and CDR2 YSYEKL. DNA of the CDR3: TGCGCCAGCAGCCACCCGCCCTTGGCTGTATCCTACGAGCAGTACTTC. Translated: CASSHPPLAVSYEQYF.

The chain uses TRBV29-1 and TRBJ2-5; a weak D match, TRBD2 (5 bases). CDR1 and CDR2 (germline): SQVTM, ANQGSEA. The CDR3 runs 12 residues. The V end lost 4 bases, the J end lost 4 bases, and 10 bases lay between the germline ends. The CDR3 nucleotides are TGCAGCGTTGTAGCGTCGGTAGAGACCCAGTACTTC. Protein product: CSVVASVETQYF. The full variable domain, in which reference TRBV29-1 and TRBJ2-5 provide the parts outside the CDR3, is SAVISQKPSRDICQRGTSLTIQCQVDSQVTMMFWYRQQPGQSLTLIATANQGSEATYESGFVIDKFPISRPNLTFSTLTVSNMSPEDSSIYLCSVVASVETQYFGPGTRLLVL.

This clone was seen just once. CDR3 protein: CASSAPSYRAEAFF. CDR3 nucleotide sequence: TGTGCCAGCAGTGCCCCCTCGTACAGGGCTGAAGCTTTCTTT. The V call is TRBV25-1, the J call TRBJ1-1; D may be TRBD1 (6 bases). The CDR3 has 14 residues. V was shortened by 4 bases and J by 6 bases, with 15 bases between the two germline ends. Germline lookup yields CDR1 MGHDK and CDR2 SYGVNS.

The chain joins TRBV6-5 to TRBJ1-2; maybe TRBD1 (6 bases). CDR1 MNHEY and CDR2 SVGAGI come from the germline V gene. The CDR3 has 14 amino acids. V gave up 5 bases and J gave up 5 bases, with 15 bases separating them. The CDR3 sequence is CASSITKTGYGYTF. In DNA, the CDR3 is TGTGCCAGCAGTATCACCAAAACAGGGTATGGCTACACCTTC.

This clone was counted between two and nine times. The chain joins TRBV7-9 to TRBJ1-6, with D unresolved. The CDR3 has 13 amino acids. Germline V CDR1 and CDR2: SEHNR, FQNEAQ (reference sequence). V was trimmed by 9 bases and J by 9 bases, leaving 15 bases between them. Here the CDR3 reads CASIGFSGSPLHF. Here the CDR3 DNA reads TGTGCCAGTATCGGGTTCTCTGGTTCACCCCTCCACTTT.

This chain links TRBV6-5 with TRBJ1-2; no reliable D call. The CDR3 contains 15 residues. The germline V gene has CDR1 MNHEY and CDR2 SVGAGI. Trimming took off 0 bases at V and 3 bases at J, with 11 bases between the two ends. This CDR3 is CASSYSTEGYYGYTF. The CDR3 nucleotides are TGTGCCAGCAGTTACTCGACGGAGGGCTACTATGGCTACACCTTC.

This chain connects TRBV6-5 to TRBJ2-5; possible D gene TRBD1, 5 bases. This CDR3 contains 14 residues. Trimming took off 2 bases at V and 2 bases at J, with 9 bases between the two ends. Germline lookup yields CDR1 MNHEY and CDR2 SVGAGI. The CDR3 region has the DNA TGTGCCAGCAGTTACATCAGGGCTCAAGAGACCCAGTACTTC. Its translation: CASSYIRAQETQYF.

The rearrangement uses TRBV7-9 and TRBJ1-2; D is perhaps TRBD1 (5 bases). The length of the CDR3 is 16 residues. The V gene lost 5 bases and the J gene lost 5 bases, with 21 bases spanning the gap. Per the germline V gene, CDR1 is SEHNR and CDR2 is FQNEAQ (reference sequence). Here the CDR3 DNA reads TGTGCCAGCAGCCAACGGCCCTGGGGGGAAATTTATGGCTACACCTTC. Residues: CASSQRPWGEIYGYTF.

The chain uses TRBV18 and TRBJ2-2; 9 bases line up with TRBD2. This CDR3 is built from 15 residues. Germline-derived CDR1 and CDR2 are KGHSH and LQKENI. V was pared by 5 bases and J by 1 base, with 2 bases of the junction left unmatched. CDR3 DNA sequence: TGTGCCAGCTCAGGACTAGCGCGGAACACCGGGGAGCTGTTTTTT. As protein: CASSGLARNTGELFF.

J is TRBJ2-5 and V is TRBV10-2; D gene unclear. V was clipped by 5 bases and J by 0 bases, with 7 bases between them. The CDR3 runs 13 residues. The V gene's germline CDR1 is WSHSY and CDR2 SAAADI. This chain's CDR3 is CASSFMYQETQYF. For the CDR3, the DNA is TGCGCCAGCAGTTTCATGTACCAAGAGACCCAGTACTTC.

V is TRBV6-1 and J is TRBJ1-2; 9 positions match TRBD1. The CDR3 is made up of 14 amino acids. Per germline, CDR1 MNHNS and CDR2 SASEGT. Unmatched junction bases numbered 6, after V lost 4 bases and J lost 6 bases. As DNA, the CDR3 is TGTGCCAGCAGTGCCGGGACAGGGAAGAATGGCTACACCTTC. The encoded protein is CASSAGTGKNGYTF.

This clone was observed a handful of times. V and J are TRBV27 and TRBJ2-7, with D possibly matching TRBD1 (5 bases). Germline loops: CDR1 MNHEY, CDR2 SMNVEV (reference sequence). The length of the CDR3 is 13 residues. The V end lost 10 bases, the J end lost 0 bases, and 13 bases lay between the germline ends. The CDR3 region has the DNA TGTGCCACCCGACAGCAACTCTCCTACGAGCAGTACTTC. This encodes CATRQQLSYEQYF.

This sequence joins TRBV6-6 and TRBJ2-7; D call uncertain. Germline lookup yields CDR1 MNHNY and CDR2 SVGAGI (reference sequence). The CDR3 consists of 11 residues. Between the trimmed V and J ends, which lost 8 bases and 5 bases, there was a span of 10 bases. DNA for the CDR3: TGTGCCAGCCGCTCTAGAAACGAGCAGTACTTC. Protein product: CASRSRNEQYF.

The table lists this clone with a few counts. The rearrangement uses TRBV6-6 and TRBJ1-1; D is possibly TRBD1 (5 bases). The germline V and J ends were trimmed by 6 bases and 1 base, with 18 bases remaining between them. The CDR3 is 16 residues long. The germline gives CDR1 MNHNY, CDR2 SVGAGI (reference sequence). The CDR3 is CASSSYSTAENTEAFF. CDR3 DNA: TGTGCCAGCAGCTCCTACTCGACAGCTGAGAACACTGAAGCTTTCTTT.

This rearrangement joins TRBV7-2 to TRBJ2-7; 9 nucleotides align to TRBD1. V was pared by 5 bases and J by 3 bases, with 8 bases of the junction left unmatched. CDR3 length: 15 residues. Germline lookup yields CDR1 SGHTA and CDR2 FQGNSA. CDR3 nucleotides: TGTGCCAGCAGCCAATTACAGGGGGCAGGCTACGAGCAGTACTTC. It is translated as CASSQLQGAGYEQYF.

The V gene is TRBV18, the J gene TRBJ2-2, with D unclear. The CDR3 sequence is 13 residues long. Germline V gives CDR1 KGHSH, CDR2 LQKENI. V was cut by 3 bases and J by 3 bases, with 5 bases left in between. The CDR3 nucleotides read TGTGCCAGCTCACCTCGGTACACCGGGGAGCTGTTTTTT. Protein: CASSPRYTGELFF. The entire variable domain, with the rest obtained from reference TRBV18 and TRBJ2-2, is as follows: NAGVMQNPRHLVRRRGQEARLRCSPMKGHSHVYWYRQLPEEGLKFMVYLQKENIIDESGMPKERFSAEFPKEGPSILRIQQVVRGDSAAYFCASSPRYTGELFFGEGSRLTVL.

The gene calls are TRBV18 and TRBJ2-7, with D perhaps matching TRBD1 (6 bases). Germline values: CDR1 KGHSH, CDR2 LQKENI. V was pared by 2 bases and J by 2 bases, with 16 bases between. CDR3 length equals 16 residues. The CDR3 is CASSPSWTELPYEQYF. For the CDR3, the DNA is TGTGCCAGCTCACCATCTTGGACAGAATTACCCTACGAGCAGTACTTC.

The chain uses TRBV2 and TRBJ2-1, with 8 positions matching TRBD2. This CDR3 is built from 16 residues. V trimming: 9 bases; J trimming: 4 bases; junction bases outside the gene matches: 14. Germline CDR1 and CDR2: SNHLY and FYNNEI. CDR3 coding DNA: TGTGCCAGTCCCAGCGGGAGTACCTCCCCATACAATGAGCAGTTCTTC. It yields the protein CASPSGSTSPYNEQFF.

The rearrangement uses TRBV15 and TRBJ1-5; D remains ambiguous. Trimming shortened V by 1 base and J by 1 base, and 8 bases separated the two germline ends. CDR1 LNHNV and CDR2 YYDKDF come from the germline V gene (reference sequence). The CDR3 is made up of 15 amino acids. The DNA for the CDR3 is TGTGCCACCAGCAGAGGTGGGGAGAGCAATCAGCCCCAGCATTTT. It yields the protein CATSRGGESNQPQHF.

The chain is built from TRBV30 and TRBJ2-2; D is undetermined. Germline CDR1 reads GTSNPN; CDR2 reads SVGIG (reference sequence). The CDR3 runs to 14 residues. Trimming took off 0 bases at V and 5 bases at J, with 10 bases between the two ends. CDR3 sequence: CAWSVQSRTGELFF. The CDR3 nucleotides read TGTGCCTGGAGTGTACAGAGTCGAACCGGGGAGCTGTTTTTT. Full variable domain (rest looked up from reference TRBV30 and TRBJ2-2): SQTIHQWPATLVQPVGSPLSLECTVEGTSNPNLYWYRQAAGRGLQLLFYSVGIGQISSEVPQNLSASRPQDRQFILSSKKLLLSDSGFYLCAWSVQSRTGELFFGEGSRLTVL.

The chain employs TRBV18 and TRBJ2-5; TRBD2 is a possible D gene (6 bases). The germline V gene encodes CDR1 KGHSH and CDR2 LQKENI. Trimming removed 3 bases at V and 3 bases at J, with 11 bases between. The length of the CDR3 is 14 residues. CDR3 in amino acids: CASSPGGVKETQYF. CDR3 sequence (DNA): TGTGCCAGCTCACCTGGAGGGGTTAAAGAGACCCAGTACTTC.